This T cell receptor (beta chain) was found in a study of graft-versus-host responses after intestinal transplantation (dated by TCRdb to about 2021). Broadly, across the study: Multivisceral, liver-intestinal, or isolated intestinal transplants were received by the recipients. After intestinal transplantation, graft-versus-host and host-versus-graft alloreactive T cell clones in the graft, circulation and bone marrow were tracked using bulk TCR-beta CDR3 sequencing. A cohort of under 30 intestinal transplant recipients, including one retransplant, was enrolled, and a few patients lacking pretransplant specimens were excluded. Rather than being sequenced by the commercial service, samples from a few later patients were sequenced in-house on an Illumina MiSeq and processed with MiXCR. Alloreactive clones were identified by sequencing pre-transplant mixed lymphocyte reaction products and comparing these products with unstimulated pre-transplant donor and recipient T cells. All recipients received anti-thymocyte globulin induction followed by maintenance tacrolimus and steroids for approximately 3 years. Donor T cell macrochimerism was defined as a peak of at least 4% donor T cells among recipient peripheral blood mononuclear cells. Results the study describes overall, beyond this receptor: The conclusions were limited by the relatively low number and heterogeneity of the intestinal transplant patients. Peak levels of circulating GvH clones were associated with declines in HvG clones early after transplant. GvH clones were detected in recipient bone marrow, and some of these GvH clones were observed earlier in ileal mucosa or blood, consistent with an intestinal mucosal origin. Patients with donor T cell macrochimerism had high GvH to HvG T cell clonal ratios in their allografts.

Compared with germline, V lacks 1 base and J lacks 2 bases; bases without a gene match: 6. Via the germline V gene, CDR1 is MNHNS and CDR2 SASEGT. The CDR3 goes from the cysteine to the phenylalanine over 16 residues. Just CDR3 DNA is preserved here, 48 bases in frame from base 1. With regard to this clone: It lacks a known antigen. Per-base quality was not reported, and no clone a single base away is much larger than it.

Library preparation used the immunoSEQ multiplex PCR assay. For most patients, genomic DNA was subjected to high-throughput TCR-beta CDR3 sequencing by Adaptive Biotechnologies. The authors' pipeline ran thus. Adaptive's ImmunoSEQ software was the source of the TCR sequencing data for approximately 18 patients, while three other patients were processed with MiXCR and VDJtools. CDR3 nucleotide sequences shared by donor and recipient were removed because the origin of these sequences could not be assigned. Alloreactive clones required at least 2-fold expansion over unstimulated cells and minimum CFSE-low frequency of 0.002% (template counts) or 0.001% (read counts). A clone was considered mappable if detected in the sequenced pre-transplant spleen, lymph node, or MLR CFSE-low populations of the donor or recipient. Cumulative frequency of alloreactive clones was calculated as a percentage of all sequences weighted by copy number. TCRdb provides this immuneACCESS table in a form limited to in-frame rearrangements. Some clones are lacking; in checked studies, under half of them reflect an unresolved V gene, and why the rest are absent is not known. That table supplies the V and J calls and clone size; D and trimming were determined from the DNA. The sample table records fewer than 75,000 clones; roughly 89% of these occur just once. The top ten clones comprise less than 2% of the sample.

Blood samples were collected up to 4 times in the first month after transplant and then at least monthly when available. The sequence is built from TRBV6-1 and TRBJ2-3; 7 middle bases align to TRBD1. The material was PBMCs, obtained 26 days after transplant. This TCR came from a human patient who received an intestinal transplant, so some T cells may come from the graft donor. Here the CDR3 is given as CASSEVGQLYTDTQYF. The DNA reads as follows: TGTGCCAGCAGTGAAGTGGGACAGCTTTACACAGATACGCAGTATTTT.